Shown below are 26 T cell receptor beta chains from a single sample sequenced in a study of shared clonotypes between healthy human individuals. Naive CD8 isolation took CD45RO-negative cells positively selected for CCR7 and excluded terminally differentiated effector memory CD45RA+ cells. Assay: immunoSEQ multiplex PCR; the TCRdb copy retains only in-frame clones and omits some. The data show about 680,000 clones, with about 91% seen just once and about 24% held by the top ten. Sequencing input: naive CD8+ T cells sorted from blood. These receptors originate from a man aged 25-45 years in good health.

The chain joins TRBV6-1 to TRBJ2-1; 9 bases are a match to TRBD2. The junction had 5 bases not matched to a gene; V was cut back by 2 bases and J by 0 bases. CDR3 length equals 17 residues. Germline V gives CDR1 MNHNS, CDR2 SASEGT. For the CDR3, the DNA is TGTGCCAGCAGTGAATGGGTAGCGGGAGCCTCCTACAATGAGCAGTTCTTC. Protein: CASSEWVAGASYNEQFF.

The J gene is TRBJ2-7, the V gene TRBV28; 9 nucleotides align to TRBD2. CDR1 and CDR2 (germline): MDHEN, SYDVKM. Germline trimming cut 0 bases from V and 6 bases from J; bases unmatched to any gene: 6. The CDR3 has 15 residues. CDR3 sequence: CASSLWPSGTGEQYF. CDR3 bases: TGTGCCAGCAGTTTATGGCCTAGCGGGACCGGCGAGCAGTACTTC. The whole variable domain, remainder taken from reference TRBV28 and TRBJ2-7, is DVKVTQSSRYLVKRTGEKVFLECVQDMDHENMFWYRQDPGLGLRLIYFSYDVKMKEKGDIPEGYSVSREKKERFSLILESASTNQTSMYLCASSLWPSGTGEQYFGPGTRLTVT.

The chain uses TRBV28 and TRBJ2-7, with D maybe TRBD1 (6 bases). This CDR3 is built from 16 residues. V was cut by 4 bases and J by 2 bases, with 18 bases left in between. Germline CDR1 reads MDHEN; CDR2 reads SYDVKM. The DNA for the CDR3 is TGTGCCAGCAGTTACCCCTACGGGACACAAACCTACGAGCAGTACTTC. It codes for CASSYPYGTQTYEQYF.

The chain's CDR3 is CASRLSAGGFYNEQFF. Here the CDR3 DNA reads TGTGCCAGCAGGCTCTCGGCGGGAGGCTTCTACAATGAGCAGTTCTTC. J is TRBJ2-1 and V is TRBV27, with 8 nucleotides matching TRBD2. The CDR3 spans 16 residues. Per the germline V gene, CDR1 is MNHEY and CDR2 is SMNVEV (reference sequence). J lost 3 bases, V lost 6 bases, and 10 bases had no gene match.

This chain connects TRBV7-9 to TRBJ2-7; possible D gene TRBD2, 6 bases. The CDR3 runs to 14 residues. The V gene's germline CDR1 is SEHNR and CDR2 FQNEAQ (reference sequence). With 5 bases removed from V and 0 bases from J, the gap between germline ends came to 11 bases. CDR3 amino acids: CASSPPGVSYEQYF. The CDR3 nucleotides are TGTGCCAGCAGCCCGCCGGGGGTCTCCTACGAGCAGTACTTC.

The J gene is TRBJ2-1, the V gene TRBV5-1; D is unclear. Germline assignment: CDR1 SGHRS and CDR2 YFSETQ. Trimming cost V 0 bases and J 8 bases, with 9 bases left between them. The CDR3 is made up of 13 amino acids. CDR3 coding DNA: TGCGCCAGCAGCTTGGCCACGGCCTATGAGCAGTTCTTC. Amino acids: CASSLATAYEQFF. Based on the CDR3 plus reference TRBV5-1 and TRBJ2-1, the full variable domain is KAGVTQTPRYLIKTRGQQVTLSCSPISGHRSVSWYQQTPGQGLQFLFEYFSETQRNKGNFPGRFSGRQFSNSRSEMNVSTLELGDSALYLCASSLATAYEQFFGPGTRLTVL.

The rearrangement uses TRBV14 and TRBJ2-7; perhaps TRBD2 as D (7 bases). The length of the CDR3 is 19 residues. The V gene's germline CDR1 is SGHDN and CDR2 FVKESK. With 4 bases removed from V and 2 bases from J, the gap between germline ends came to 27 bases. CDR3 bases: TGTGCCAGCAGCCGCTTGGGGCGGGGGCCAGGCCACCAAACCTACGAGCAGTACTTC. This encodes CASSRLGRGPGHQTYEQYF.

V and J are TRBV7-9 and TRBJ1-2; D is perhaps TRBD1 (5 bases). The CDR3 runs 14 residues. The germline CDR1 and CDR2 sequences are SEHNR and FQNEAQ (reference sequence). Trimming took 5 bases from V and 2 from J, leaving 12 bases between them. The CDR3 loop is CASSQSAGNYGYTF. In nucleotides, the CDR3 is TGTGCCAGCAGCCAGTCGGCAGGGAACTATGGCTACACCTTC.

The V gene is TRBV28, the J gene TRBJ1-2; D gene unclear. The CDR3 has 13 amino acids. CDR1 is MDHEN and CDR2 is SYDVKM in the germline V gene. V gave up 5 bases and J gave up 4 bases, with 11 bases separating them. The CDR3 DNA sequence: TGTGCCAGCAGTACTCAGGACGGCTATGGCTACACCTTC. This gives the protein CASSTQDGYGYTF.

V usage is TRBV11-2 and J usage is TRBJ1-3; TRBD1 might be the D (5 bases). The CDR3 loop spans 14 amino acids. V lost 5 bases and J lost 4, with 12 bases in between. From germline, CDR1 is SGHAT and CDR2 FQNNGV. The CDR3 region is CASSPSTGGNTIYF. The CDR3 coding sequence is TGTGCCAGCAGCCCGTCAACAGGAGGAAACACCATATATTTT.

CDR3 residues: CAITPGLAEYDGELFF. The CDR3 DNA is TGTGCCATCACCCCAGGACTAGCGGAATACGACGGGGAGCTGTTTTTT. The chain employs TRBV10-3 and TRBJ2-2, with 10 positions matching TRBD2. Germline V gives CDR1 ENHRY, CDR2 SYGVKD. CDR3 size: 16 residues. After removal of 7 bases from V and 7 bases from J, the junction contained 12 bases not matched to a gene.

The chain combines TRBV18 with TRBJ2-3; 7 bases match TRBD1. This CDR3 comprises 17 residues. After removal of 0 bases from V and 5 bases from J, the junction contained 11 bases not matched to a gene. Per germline, CDR1 KGHSH and CDR2 LQKENI. CDR3 in amino acids: CASSPPGTELRKDTQYF. CDR3 nucleotide sequence: TGTGCCAGCTCACCACCTGGGACAGAACTCAGGAAAGATACGCAGTATTTT.

The chain is built from TRBV6-1 and TRBJ2-3; D is undetermined. The V and J ends lost 2 bases and 4 bases respectively, with 10 bases between them. Germline CDR1 is MNHNS and CDR2 is SASEGT. The CDR3 runs to 14 residues. This CDR3 reads CASSESVGADTQYF. In DNA form, the CDR3 reads TGTGCCAGCAGTGAATCCGTCGGCGCAGATACGCAGTATTTT.

The chain recombines TRBV27 with TRBJ2-7; TRBD1 matches at 10 bases. The germline V gene encodes CDR1 MNHEY and CDR2 SMNVEV (reference sequence). Unmatched junction bases numbered 10, after V lost 7 bases and J lost 4 bases. The length of the CDR3 is 15 residues. CDR3 sequence: CASMVWDRGFYEQYF. Here the CDR3 DNA reads TGTGCCAGCATGGTGTGGGACAGGGGTTTTTACGAGCAGTACTTC.

This chain connects TRBV7-3 to TRBJ2-1; TRBD2 matches 14 bases. Germline V gives CDR1 SGHTA, CDR2 FQGTGA. The V and J ends lost 2 bases and 1 base, in that order; junction bases with no gene match: 13. The CDR3 has 21 residues. The DNA for the CDR3 is TGTGCCAGCAGCTTACCCTCCGGGACTAGCGGGAGAATGGGGTCCTACAATGAGCAGTTCTTC. Residues: CASSLPSGTSGRMGSYNEQFF.

The gene calls are TRBV2 and TRBJ2-1; TRBD2 agrees at 8 bases. The CDR3 loop spans 14 amino acids. With V trimmed by 3 bases and J by 9 bases, 7 bases remained unmatched. Germline V lookup: CDR1 SNHLY, CDR2 FYNNEI. The CDR3 DNA reads as TGTGCCAGCAGTGATAGCGGGATAGGGGGTGAGCAGTTCTTC. Protein sequence: CASSDSGIGGEQFF.

The rearrangement links TRBV6-1 to TRBJ2-2; D is perhaps TRBD1 (6 bases). V was clipped by 6 bases and J by 1 base, with 12 bases between them. Germline loops: CDR1 MNHNS, CDR2 SASEGT. The length of the CDR3 is 15 residues. CDR3 loop: CASSDRGGNTGELFF. The CDR3 nucleotides read TGTGCCAGCAGCGACAGAGGGGGGAACACCGGGGAGCTGTTTTTT.

The CDR3 region has the DNA TGTGCCAGCAGTGAGGACAGTGGGTCGGGGGAAAAACTGTTTTTT. It yields the protein CASSEDSGSGEKLFF. The rearrangement uses TRBV2 and TRBJ1-4, with D possibly matching TRBD1 (6 bases). V was clipped by 3 bases and J by 8 bases, with 16 bases between them. Germline values: CDR1 SNHLY, CDR2 FYNNEI. This CDR3 is 15 amino acids long.

The J gene is TRBJ1-2, the V gene TRBV5-4; 9 bases match TRBD1. The length of the CDR3 is 15 residues. The trim removed 4 bases at V and 1 base at J, leaving 5 bases unmatched. Germline values: CDR1 SGHNT, CDR2 YYREEE (reference sequence). The CDR3 nucleotides read TGTGCCAGCAGCCGTCAGGGACAGGGTAACTATGGCTACACCTTC. Its protein product is CASSRQGQGNYGYTF.

This sequence joins TRBV10-1 and TRBJ2-1, with TRBD1 matching 8 bases. With 5 bases clipped from V and 5 bases from J, the junction kept 8 bases outside the gene matches. Germline values: CDR1 WNHNN, CDR2 SYGVQD (reference sequence). The CDR3 has 15 residues. CDR3: CASSHSRGQDNEQFF. The CDR3 nucleotides read TGCGCCAGCAGTCATTCCAGGGGGCAAGACAATGAGCAGTTCTTC.

The chain carries TRBV13 and TRBJ2-1; 11 bases map to TRBD2. V shed 5 bases, J shed 8 bases, and the junction held 17 bases outside the gene matches. The germline V gene encodes CDR1 PRHDT and CDR2 FYEKMQ (reference sequence). CDR3 length: 18 residues. This CDR3 is CASSTTSGSTPRDYEQFF. The CDR3 DNA follows: TGTGCCAGCAGCACCACTAGCGGGAGTACCCCGAGGGACTATGAGCAGTTCTTC.

This chain links TRBV4-1 with TRBJ1-5; 9 bases are shared with TRBD1. Germline-derived CDR1 and CDR2 are MGHRA and YSYEKL. J lost 1 base, V lost 0 bases, and 13 bases had no gene match. This CDR3 has 20 residues. The CDR3 spells CASSQEGPWTGEGSNQPQHF. Here the CDR3 DNA reads TGCGCCAGCAGCCAAGAAGGCCCATGGACAGGGGAGGGGAGCAATCAGCCCCAGCATTTT.

The chain uses TRBV5-1 and TRBJ2-3; 9 bases agree with TRBD2. This CDR3 has 16 residues. V shed 0 bases and J 5 bases; nucleotides not matched to a gene: 7. Germline V gene sequence: CDR1 SGHRS, CDR2 YFSETQ. The DNA of the CDR3 is TGCGCCAGCAGCTTGGCCTCGGCGGGAGGGGTAGATACGCAGTATTTT. It specifies CASSLASAGGVDTQYF. Full variable domain (missing parts from reference TRBV5-1 and TRBJ2-3): KAGVTQTPRYLIKTRGQQVTLSCSPISGHRSVSWYQQTPGQGLQFLFEYFSETQRNKGNFPGRFSGRQFSNSRSEMNVSTLELGDSALYLCASSLASAGGVDTQYFGPGTRLTVL.

This clone was seen a few times. This chain links TRBV2 with TRBJ1-2; D call uncertain. The CDR3 is made up of 15 amino acids. From germline, CDR1 is SNHLY and CDR2 FYNNEI. V was shortened by 7 bases and J by 2 bases, with 17 bases between the two germline ends. CDR3 region: CASNTLATANYGYTF. CDR3 bases: TGTGCCAGCAATACTCTAGCAACAGCAAACTATGGCTACACCTTC.

The rearrangement joins TRBV6-6 to TRBJ1-3; the D is unclear. This CDR3 is built from 16 residues. Germline V gives CDR1 MNHNY, CDR2 SVGAGI (reference sequence). The germline V and J ends were trimmed by 0 bases and 0 bases, with 9 bases remaining between them. CDR3 sequence: CASSYSLESSGNTIYF. For the CDR3, the DNA is TGTGCCAGCAGTTACTCGTTGGAGAGCTCTGGAAACACCATATATTTT.

The V call is TRBV11-3, the J call TRBJ2-5; unclear D gene. Trimming removed 5 bases at V and 5 bases at J, with 15 bases between. The CDR3 covers 14 residues. Per the germline V gene, CDR1 is SGHNT and CDR2 is YENEEA. The CDR3 DNA is TGTGCCAGCAGCCCCGAAGCCCGTAGTGAGACCCAGTACTTC. This codes for CASSPEARSETQYF.